Listed below are T cell receptor beta chains from one sample, sequenced in a study of blood T cell repertoires in COVID-19. Some clones are missing from TCRdb's copy, which holds only in-frame ones; the method was immunoSEQ multiplex PCR. The sample records about 78,000 clones, more than 75% being singletons. Input material: peripheral blood. The source of these receptors is a man between 50 and 59 years old with active or convalescent COVID-19. CDR3s include the opening cysteine and the closing phenylalanine or tryptophan. A D gene is named only where the DNA matches it firmly. Some rows have no size entry. The others give once, few or many, or a class for an expanded clone.

NA	12	NA	TRBV7-2	TRBJ2-4	TGTGCCAGCAGCTTACCAGGGAACATTCAGTACTTC	CASSLPGNIQYF
TRBD1	13	NA	TRBV28	TRBJ1-2	TGTGCCAGCTGTAGGGGACAGGGCCTCGGCTACACCTTC	CASCRGQGLGYTF
TRBD2	15	NA	TRBV7-2	TRBJ2-5	TGTGCCAGCACCCCAAGGACTAGCGGACAAGAGACCCAGTACTTC	CASTPRTSGQETQYF
TRBD1	16	NA	TRBV24-1	TRBJ2-2	TGTGCCACCAGTGACCCGGGACAGGAGATCACCGGGGAGCTGTTTTTT	CATSDPGQEITGELFF
NA	15	once	TRBV7-2	TRBJ2-3	TGTGCCAGCAGCTTAGACAGGGATTACACAGATACGCAGTATTTT	CASSLDRDYTDTQYF
NA	15	NA	TRBV6-5	TRBJ2-3	TGTGCCAGCAGGCTAACTAGTGCTAGCACAGATACGCAGTATTTT	CASRLTSASTDTQYF
TRBD1	15	NA	TRBV9	TRBJ2-7	TGTGCCAGCAGCGCCGGGGACAGGGGCACCTACGAGCAGTACTTC	CASSAGDRGTYEQYF
NA	15	NA	TRBV5-5	TRBJ2-5	TGTGCCAGCAGCCTCCAGGGCTCTACACGGGAGACCCAGTACTTC	CASSLQGSTRETQYF
NA	12	NA	TRBV2	TRBJ2-5	TGTGCCAGCACGGTAGCGCGGGAGACCCAGTACTTC	CASTVARETQYF
TRBD2	15	NA	TRBV9	TRBJ2-1	TGTGCCAGCAGCGCCACTAGCGGAAGCTACAATGAGCAGTTCTTC	CASSATSGSYNEQFF
NA	16	NA	TRBV5-4	TRBJ2-1	TGTGCCAGCAGCCCGGCACTATCGAGCTCCTACAATGAGCAGTTCTTC	CASSPALSSSYNEQFF
NA	14	NA	TRBV6-5	TRBJ2-7	TGTGCCAGCAGTTATGGGCAGGGCGGCTACGAGCAGTACTTC	CASSYGQGGYEQYF
TRBD1	14	NA	TRBV4-3	TRBJ2-5	TGCGCCAGCAGCCAGGGACAGGGGTCAGAGACCCAGTACTTC	CASSQGQGSETQYF
TRBD1	13	NA	TRBV6-5	TRBJ1-5	TGTGCCAGCAGTCAGGGGGGCAATCAGCCCCAGCATTTT	CASSQGGNQPQHF